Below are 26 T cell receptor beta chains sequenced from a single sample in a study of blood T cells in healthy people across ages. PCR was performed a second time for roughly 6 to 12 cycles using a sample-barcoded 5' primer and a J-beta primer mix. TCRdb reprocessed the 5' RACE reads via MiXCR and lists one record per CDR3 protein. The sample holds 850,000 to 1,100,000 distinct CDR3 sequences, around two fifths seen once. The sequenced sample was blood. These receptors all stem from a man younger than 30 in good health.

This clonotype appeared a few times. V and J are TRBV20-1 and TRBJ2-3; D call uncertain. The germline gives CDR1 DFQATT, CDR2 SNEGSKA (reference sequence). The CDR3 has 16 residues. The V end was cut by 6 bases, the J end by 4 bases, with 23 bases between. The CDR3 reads CSATDSDGVAPDTQYF. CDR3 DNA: TGCAGTGCAACCGACTCGGACGGTGTTGCCCCAGATACGCAGTATTTT.

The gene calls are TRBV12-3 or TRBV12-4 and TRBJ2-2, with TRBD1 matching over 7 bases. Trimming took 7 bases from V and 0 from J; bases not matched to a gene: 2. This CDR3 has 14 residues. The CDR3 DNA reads TGTGCCAGCACGGACAGGACGAACACCGGGGAGCTGTTTTTT. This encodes CASTDRTNTGELFF.

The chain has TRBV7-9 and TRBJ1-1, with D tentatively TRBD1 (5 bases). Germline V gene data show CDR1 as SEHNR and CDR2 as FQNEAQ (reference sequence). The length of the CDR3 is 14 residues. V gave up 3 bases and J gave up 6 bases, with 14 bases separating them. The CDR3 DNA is TGTGCCAGCAGCTTCCCGCCAGGGAGGTCTGAAGCTTTCTTT. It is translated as CASSFPPGRSEAFF.

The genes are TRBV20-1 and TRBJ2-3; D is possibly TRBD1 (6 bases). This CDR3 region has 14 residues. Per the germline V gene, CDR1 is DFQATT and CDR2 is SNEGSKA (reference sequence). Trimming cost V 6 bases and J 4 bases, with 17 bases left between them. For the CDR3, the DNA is TGCAGTGCGCCGGGACAAATGGATGCAGATACGCAGTATTTT. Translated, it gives CSAPGQMDADTQYF.

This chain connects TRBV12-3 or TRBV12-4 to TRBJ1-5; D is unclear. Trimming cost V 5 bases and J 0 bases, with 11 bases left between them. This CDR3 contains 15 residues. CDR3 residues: CASSPGSISNQPQHF. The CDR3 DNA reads TGTGCCAGCAGTCCGGGGTCCATTAGCAATCAGCCCCAGCATTTT.

The CDR3 region has the DNA TGTGCCAGCAGCCCCGACGGACAGGGGGAAGCTTTCTTT. Encoded protein: CASSPDGQGEAFF. This rearrangement joins TRBV7-2 to TRBJ1-1; 9 nucleotides match TRBD1. CDR3 length: 13 amino acids. The V and J ends lost 5 bases and 8 bases, in that order; junction bases with no gene match: 6. Germline V gives CDR1 SGHTA, CDR2 FQGNSA.

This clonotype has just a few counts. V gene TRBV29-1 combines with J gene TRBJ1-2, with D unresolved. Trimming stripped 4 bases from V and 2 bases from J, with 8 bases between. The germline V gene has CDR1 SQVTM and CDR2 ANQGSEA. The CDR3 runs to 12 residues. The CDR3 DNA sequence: TGCAGCGTTGGCCCACTGAACTATGGCTACACCTTC. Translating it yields CSVGPLNYGYTF.

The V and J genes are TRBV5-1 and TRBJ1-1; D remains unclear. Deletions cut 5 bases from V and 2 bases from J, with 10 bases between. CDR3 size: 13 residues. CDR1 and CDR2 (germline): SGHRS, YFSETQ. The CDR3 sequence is CASRDVGNTEAFF. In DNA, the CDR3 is TGCGCCAGCAGGGACGTAGGAAACACTGAAGCTTTCTTT.

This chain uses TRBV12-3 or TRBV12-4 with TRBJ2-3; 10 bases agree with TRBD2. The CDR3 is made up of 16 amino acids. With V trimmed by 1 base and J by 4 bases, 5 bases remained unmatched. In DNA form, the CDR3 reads TGTGCCAGCAGTTTAGATCTAGCGGGGGTCGCAGATACGCAGTATTTT. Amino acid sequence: CASSLDLAGVADTQYF.

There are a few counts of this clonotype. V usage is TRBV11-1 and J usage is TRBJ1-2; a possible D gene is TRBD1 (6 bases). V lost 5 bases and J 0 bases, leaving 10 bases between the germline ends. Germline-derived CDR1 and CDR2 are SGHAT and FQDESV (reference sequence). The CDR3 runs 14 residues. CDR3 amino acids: CASSRDITNYGYTF. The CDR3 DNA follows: TGTGCCAGCAGCCGGGACATCACTAACTATGGCTACACCTTC.

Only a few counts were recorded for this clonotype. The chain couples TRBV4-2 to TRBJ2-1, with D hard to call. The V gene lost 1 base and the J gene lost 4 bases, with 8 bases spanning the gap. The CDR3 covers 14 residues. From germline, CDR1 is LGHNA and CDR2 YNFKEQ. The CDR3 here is CASSQGRRYNEQFF. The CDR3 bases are TGTGCCAGCAGCCAAGGGCGCAGATACAATGAGCAGTTCTTC.

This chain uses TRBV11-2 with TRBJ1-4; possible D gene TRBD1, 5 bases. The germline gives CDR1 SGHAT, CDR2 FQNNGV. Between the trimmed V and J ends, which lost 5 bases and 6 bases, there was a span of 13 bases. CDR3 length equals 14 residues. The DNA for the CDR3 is TGTGCCAGCAGCGGGGGACTGAGCCATGAAAAACTGTTTTTT. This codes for CASSGGLSHEKLFF.

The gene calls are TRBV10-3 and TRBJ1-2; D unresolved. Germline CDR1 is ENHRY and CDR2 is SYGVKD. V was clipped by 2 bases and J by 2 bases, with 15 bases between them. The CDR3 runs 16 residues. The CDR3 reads CAISERTTGSNYGYTF. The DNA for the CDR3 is TGTGCCATCAGTGAGCGCACTACCGGGAGCAACTATGGCTACACCTTC.

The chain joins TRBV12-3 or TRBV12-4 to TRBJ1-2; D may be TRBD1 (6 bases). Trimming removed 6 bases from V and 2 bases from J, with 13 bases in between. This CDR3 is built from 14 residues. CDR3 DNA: TGTGCCAGCAGGTTCTTCGGACAGAACTATGGCTACACCTTC. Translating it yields CASRFFGQNYGYTF.

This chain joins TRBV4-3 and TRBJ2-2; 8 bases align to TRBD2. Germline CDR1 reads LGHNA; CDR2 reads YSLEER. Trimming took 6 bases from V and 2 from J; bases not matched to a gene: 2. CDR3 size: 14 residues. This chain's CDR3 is CASRAGVNTGELFF. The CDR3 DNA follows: TGCGCCAGCAGAGCGGGGGTAAACACCGGGGAGCTGTTTTTT.

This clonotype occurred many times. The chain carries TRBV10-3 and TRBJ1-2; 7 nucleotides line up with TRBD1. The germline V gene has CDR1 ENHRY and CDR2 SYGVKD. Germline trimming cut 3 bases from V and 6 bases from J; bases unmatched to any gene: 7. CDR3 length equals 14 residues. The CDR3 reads CAISDDRAGHGYTF. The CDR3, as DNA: TGTGCCATCAGTGACGACAGGGCGGGCCATGGCTACACCTTC.

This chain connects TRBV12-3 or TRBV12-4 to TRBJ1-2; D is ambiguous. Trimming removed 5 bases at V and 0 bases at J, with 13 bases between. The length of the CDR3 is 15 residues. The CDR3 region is CASSLTGRPNYGYTF. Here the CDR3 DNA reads TGTGCCAGCAGTCTAACTGGACGGCCTAACTATGGCTACACCTTC.

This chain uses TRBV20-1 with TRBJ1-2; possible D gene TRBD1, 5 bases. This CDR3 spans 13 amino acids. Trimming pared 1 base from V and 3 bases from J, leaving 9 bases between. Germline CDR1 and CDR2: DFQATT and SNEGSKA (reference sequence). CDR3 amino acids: CSARAGLDYGYTF. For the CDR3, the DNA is TGCAGTGCTAGAGCGGGACTAGACTATGGCTACACCTTC.

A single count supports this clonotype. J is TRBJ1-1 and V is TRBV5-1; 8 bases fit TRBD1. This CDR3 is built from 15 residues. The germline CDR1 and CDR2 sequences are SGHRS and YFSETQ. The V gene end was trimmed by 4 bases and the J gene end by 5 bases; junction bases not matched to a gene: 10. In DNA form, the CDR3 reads TGCGCCAGCAGCCTCCCAGGGGGCATCGGAACTGAAGCTTTCTTT. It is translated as CASSLPGGIGTEAFF.

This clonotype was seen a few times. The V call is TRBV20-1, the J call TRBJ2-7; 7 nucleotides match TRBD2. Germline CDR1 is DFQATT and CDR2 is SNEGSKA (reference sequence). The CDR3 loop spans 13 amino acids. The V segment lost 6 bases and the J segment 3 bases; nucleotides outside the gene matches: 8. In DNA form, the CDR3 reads TGCAGTGCGAATGACGGGGAGGGCTACGAGCAGTACTTC. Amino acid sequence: CSANDGEGYEQYF.

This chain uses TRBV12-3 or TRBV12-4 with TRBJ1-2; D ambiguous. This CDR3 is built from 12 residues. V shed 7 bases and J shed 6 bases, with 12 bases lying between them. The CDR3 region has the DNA TGTGCCAGCACCCTGTGGAGGGATGGCTACACCTTC. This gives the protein CASTLWRDGYTF.

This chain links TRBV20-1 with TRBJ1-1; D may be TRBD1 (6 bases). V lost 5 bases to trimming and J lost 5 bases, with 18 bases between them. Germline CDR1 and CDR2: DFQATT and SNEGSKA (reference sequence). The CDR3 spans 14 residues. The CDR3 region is CSAPHRVLGTEAFF. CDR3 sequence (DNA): TGCAGTGCTCCCCACAGGGTGCTAGGGACTGAAGCTTTCTTT.

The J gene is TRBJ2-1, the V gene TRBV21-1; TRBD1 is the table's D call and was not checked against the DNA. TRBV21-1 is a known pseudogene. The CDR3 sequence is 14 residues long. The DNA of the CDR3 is TGTGCCAGCAGCCCTTTCGACAGCTTGTGTGGGGAGTTCTTC. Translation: CASSPFDSLCGEFF.

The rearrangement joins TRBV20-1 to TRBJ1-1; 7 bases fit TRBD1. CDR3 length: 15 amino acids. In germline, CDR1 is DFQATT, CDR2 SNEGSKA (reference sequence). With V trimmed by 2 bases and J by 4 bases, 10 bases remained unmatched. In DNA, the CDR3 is TGCAGTGCTAGATCGCGACAGGGCGGTGGCACTGAAGCTTTCTTT. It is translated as CSARSRQGGGTEAFF.

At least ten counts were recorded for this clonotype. CDR3 sequence (DNA): TGTGCCAGCAGCCCGAGTGCGGCCGAAGCAGATACGCAGTATTTT. The encoded protein is CASSPSAAEADTQYF. The V call is TRBV7-2, the J call TRBJ2-3; D gene uncertain. CDR1 SGHTA and CDR2 FQGNSA come from the germline V gene. Trimming pared 5 bases from V and 4 bases from J, leaving 16 bases between. This CDR3 is 15 amino acids long.

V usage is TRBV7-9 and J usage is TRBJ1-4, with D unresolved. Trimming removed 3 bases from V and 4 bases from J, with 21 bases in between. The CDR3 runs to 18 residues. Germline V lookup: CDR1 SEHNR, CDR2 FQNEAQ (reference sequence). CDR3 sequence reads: CASSFQARAHKSNEKLFF. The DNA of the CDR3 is TGTGCCAGCAGCTTCCAGGCTCGGGCACACAAGAGTAATGAAAAACTGTTTTTT. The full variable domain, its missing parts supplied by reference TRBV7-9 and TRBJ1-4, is DTGVSQNPRHKITKRGQNVTFRCDPISEHNRLYWYRQTLGQGPEFLTYFQNEAQLEKSRLLSDRFSAERPKGSFSTLEIQRTEQGDSAMYLCASSFQARAHKSNEKLFFGSGTQLSVL.